A selection of T cell receptor beta chains follows, all from one sample in a study of identical twins. TCRdb recomputed calls from the 5' RACE reads with MiXCR, one row per CDR3 protein. The sample has around 1.7 million distinct CDR3 sequences; about 30% are singletons. Sequenced: cord blood. Receptors were obtained from a newborn girl in good health. Each CDR3 is given without its conserved first and last residue.

J	V	CDR3
TRBJ2-3	TRBV20-1	SASGGGGFADTQY
NA	TRBV7-9	ASSLDTSPSYEQY
TRBJ1-4	TRBV4-2	ASSRDSATNEKLF
TRBJ2-6	TRBV7-2	ASSLYYAGRGKRGANVLT
TRBJ2-2	TRBV6-2/TRBV6-3	ASSRSGTTGELF
TRBJ2-1	TRBV2	ASTWTGNEQF
TRBJ1-4	TRBV11-2	ASSLRTAATNEKLF
TRBJ2-7	TRBV3-1	ASSRLAGSNYEQY
TRBJ2-1	TRBV20-1	SARDWVGREKVYNEQF
TRBJ2-2	TRBV24-1	ATSEHNPSGGAGGELF
TRBJ2-2	TRBV20-1	SVRAGLAGGDGELF
TRBJ1-2	TRBV12-3/TRBV12-4	ASSLLRGSPHGYT
TRBJ2-1	TRBV14	ASSQVYLGELGNEQF
TRBJ1-1	TRBV9	ASSPHTTEAF
TRBJ2-3	TRBV5-1	ASGEAGATDTQY
TRBJ2-1	TRBV27	ASRSTSSYNEQF
TRBJ2-1	TRBV7-9	ASEGGAYNEQF
TRBJ2-4	TRBV28	ASSLIGRAVAKNIQY
TRBJ2-5	TRBV28	ASSLQARRQETQY
TRBJ2-3	TRBV21-1	ASARDRESTDTQY
TRBJ2-3	TRBV4-2	ASSQDWAGVLTDTRY
TRBJ2-3	TRBV7-2	ASSFFGLVRAPTDTQY
TRBJ2-3	TRBV2	ASSHSTGTSTDTQY
TRBJ1-6	TRBV27	ASTQGSYNSPLH
TRBJ2-7	TRBV4-2	ASSQEGLANYEQY
TRBJ2-4	TRBV4-1	ASSHWTGRDKNIQY
TRBJ1-5	TRBV12-3/TRBV12-4	ASSSRGRAVYSNQPQH
TRBJ2-2	TRBV12-3/TRBV12-4	ASSLPGQGGTGELF
TRBJ2-4	TRBV2	ASSRGLAKNIQY
TRBJ2-1	TRBV7-9	ASSPRVASYNEQF
TRBJ2-1	TRBV6-1	ASTRTKDNEQF
TRBJ1-1	TRBV5-4	ASSFLNMNTEAF
TRBJ2-3	TRBV3-1	ASSQRGPRSTDTQY
TRBJ2-7	TRBV4-1	ASSRGSESSYEQY
TRBJ2-5	TRBV20-1	SARVNGATQY
TRBJ1-6	TRBV6-5	ASSYSTRAYSYNSPLH
TRBJ2-1	TRBV10-2	ASCDTHNEQF
TRBJ2-1	TRBV24-1	ATSENRGERHNEQF
TRBJ2-5	TRBV7-9	ASSLVFYGRSY
TRBJ2-7	TRBV12-3/TRBV12-4	ASSLGGSPSYEQY
TRBJ1-6	TRBV20-1	SQRQGNSPLH
TRBJ2-1	TRBV7-8	ASSPAGLATNNEQF
TRBJ2-4	TRBV20-1	SASAMATQY
TRBJ2-4	TRBV14	ASSHPGLAGSKNIQY
TRBJ2-1	TRBV5-4	ASSRDSGSSYNEQF
TRBJ2-3	TRBV12-3/TRBV12-4	ASNAGGDTQY
TRBJ1-2	TRBV20-1	RVPGSNYGYT
TRBJ1-2	TRBV14	ASSQEFGGSYGYT
TRBJ2-7	TRBV3-1	ASSFIDRASDEQY